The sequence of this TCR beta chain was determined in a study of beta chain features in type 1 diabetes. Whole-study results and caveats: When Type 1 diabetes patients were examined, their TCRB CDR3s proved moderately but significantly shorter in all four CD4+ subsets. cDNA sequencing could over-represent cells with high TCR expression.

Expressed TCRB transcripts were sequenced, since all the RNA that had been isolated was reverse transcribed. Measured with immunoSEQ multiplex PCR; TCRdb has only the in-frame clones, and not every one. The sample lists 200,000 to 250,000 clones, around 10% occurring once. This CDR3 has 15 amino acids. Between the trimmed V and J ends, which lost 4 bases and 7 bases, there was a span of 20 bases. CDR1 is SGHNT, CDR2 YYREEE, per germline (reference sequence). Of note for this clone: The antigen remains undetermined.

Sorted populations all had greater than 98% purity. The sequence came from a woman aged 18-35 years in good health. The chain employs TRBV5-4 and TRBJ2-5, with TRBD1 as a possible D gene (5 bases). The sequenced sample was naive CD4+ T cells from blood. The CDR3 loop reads CASSPRVVMNGTQYF. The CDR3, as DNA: TGTGCCAGCAGCCCCAGGGTGGTTATGAATGGGACCCAGTACTTC.